The rows below give T cell receptor beta chains drawn from one sample of a study of CD4 and CD8 cells across lung adenocarcinoma regions. TCRdb independently ran MiXCR on the PCR reads; one entry per CDR3 protein. The sample yields more than 6,000 distinct CDR3 sequences, 56% seen once. Sequenced sample: CD4+ T cells from the center of a lung tumor. These receptors came from a female donor with lung adenocarcinoma. The CD4 and CD8 labels of this study may be unreliable. Each CDR3 is given with its conserved first and last residue. A D gene is named only where the DNA matches it firmly. A row's size may be missing; if present it is once, few, many or a size class.

- - TRBJ2-2 TRBV6-1 TGTGCCAGCAGTGAAGCGACAGCAGCAAACACCGGGGAGCTGTTTTTT CASSEATAANTGELFF
TRBD1 few TRBJ2-2 TRBV6-5 TGTGCCAGCAGTTATCAGGGACAGGGGTACACCGGGGAGCTGTTTTTT CASSYQGQGYTGELFF
- medium-sized TRBJ1-2 TRBV6-1 TGTGCCAGCAGTGAAGCGGGGAATGTGAACTATGGCTACACCTTC CASSEAGNVNYGYTF
TRBD2 - TRBJ2-7 TRBV6-1 TGTGCCAGCAGGAAGACTAGCGGCGCCTACGAGCAGTACTTC CASRKTSGAYEQYF
- once TRBJ2-7 TRBV6-1 TGTGCCAGCAGATTGAGTTACGAGCAGTACTTC CASRLSYEQYF
- - TRBJ2-3 TRBV6-4 TGTGCCAGCAGTGAGGGGCTAGTTTCGGATACGCAGTATTTT CASSEGLVSDTQYF
- few TRBJ2-4 TRBV6-1 TGTGCCAGCAGTGACAGGGGTGGAAACATTCAGTACTTC CASSDRGGNIQYF
TRBD2 - TRBJ2-3 TRBV9 TGTGCCAGCAGCCCCAGACTAGCGGGAGGGGGACCTAGCACAGATACGCAGTATTTT CASSPRLAGGGPSTDTQYF
- - TRBJ2-2 TRBV6-1 TGTGCCAGCAGTGAACTGGGGAGGAACACCGGGGAGCTGTTTTTT CASSELGRNTGELFF
- once TRBJ1-2 TRBV6-1 TGTGCCAGCAGTGAACCCAAGTTGGTAGGGGCTGGCTACACCTTC CASSEPKLVGAGYTF
TRBD1 - TRBJ2-7 TRBV10-3 TGTGCCATCAGTGAGTCGGACAGGGACTACGAGCAGTACTTC CAISESDRDYEQYF
TRBD2 - TRBJ2-5 TRBV6-1 TGTGCCAGCAGTGAATTCGGCGGGAGGGCAGGCCGAGACCAAGAGACCCAGTACTTC CASSEFGGRAGRDQETQYF
- few TRBJ2-7 TRBV4-1 TGCGCCAGCAGCCAAGACAGGCAGTCCTGGAAGCAGTACTTC CASSQDRQSWKQYF
- - TRBJ2-5 TRBV14 TGTGCCAGCAGCCAAGGTACAGGACCCCAAGAGACCCAGTACTTC CASSQGTGPQETQYF
TRBD2 once TRBJ2-1 TRBV6-1 TGTGCCAGCAGTGTAGAACTAGCGGGAGGGGGGGAGCAGTTCTTC CASSVELAGGGEQFF
TRBD2 large TRBJ2-1 TRBV7-2 TGTGCCAGCCATTCTCCAAAGCGGGGGCCGGTGGATGAGCAGTTCTTC CASHSPKRGPVDEQFF
TRBD2 - TRBJ2-1 TRBV6-1 TGTGCCAGCATCAGGACTAGCGGCCACCTGGGGCCCCCTGAGCAGTTCTTC CASIRTSGHLGPPEQFF
- - TRBJ2-1 TRBV6-1 TGTGCCAGCTCGTGGGGGAATGAGCAGTTCTTC CASSWGNEQFF
- - TRBJ2-3 TRBV6-8 TGTGCCAGCGGGGGGACGGCTTGGGGTGACCCAGATACCCAGTATTTT CASGGTAWGDPDTQYF
TRBD1 - TRBJ2-5 TRBV6-5 TGTGCCAGCAGTTACGCGAGGGGGCGAGAGACCCAGTACTTC CASSYARGRETQYF
TRBD2 - TRBJ2-1 TRBV6-2/TRBV6-3 TGTGCCAGCAGACACCTAGGCGGGAGGTGGCCTGAGCAGTTCTTC CASRHLGGRWPEQFF
TRBD2 few TRBJ2-5 TRBV6-1 TGTGCCAGCACCCCGGGACTAGCGGGAGGGAGGCAAGAGACCCAGTACTTC CASTPGLAGGRQETQYF
- - TRBJ2-4 TRBV27 TGTGCCACCAGGAACGTGGGCGGGGAAGAAGACATTCAGTACTTC CATRNVGGEEDIQYF
- medium-sized TRBJ2-3 TRBV6-1 TGTGCCAGCAATGAACTACAGGGAGGCACAGATACGCAGTATTTT CASNELQGGTDTQYF
- - TRBJ2-7 TRBV6-1 TGTGCCAGCAGTGAAGCCCCCGCCGGGTTTGGTGGCGAGCAGTACTTC CASSEAPAGFGGEQYF
- - TRBJ2-1 TRBV9 TGTGCCAGCAGCGTAGTAGTCAGCAATGAGCAGTTCTTC CASSVVVSNEQFF
- - TRBJ2-3 TRBV14 TGTGCCAGCGTCCGGGGGTGGGGAGCCAAAGATATTCAGTATTTT CASVRGWGAKDIQYF
TRBD1 once TRBJ2-5 TRBV14 TGTGCCAGCAGCCGGACAGGGAGGCTGTATGTTTGGGAGACCCAGTACTTC CASSRTGRLYVWETQYF
- - TRBJ2-2 TRBV6-4 TGTGCCAGCAGGACTAGAGTCACCGGGGAGCTGTTTTTT CASRTRVTGELFF
- - TRBJ2-3 TRBV4-1 TGCGCCAGCAGCCAGACAGATACGCAGTATTTT CASSQTDTQYF
- - TRBJ2-5 TRBV27 TGTGCCACCACGAACGGGGGCCGGGACCAAGAGACTCAGTACTTC CATTNGGRDQETQYF
TRBD1 medium-sized TRBJ2-7 TRBV10-2 TGCGCCAGCGCGACAGGGCGGTACGAGCAGTACTTC CASATGRYEQYF
- - TRBJ2-3 TRBV28 TGTGCCAGCAGGAGGGTAGCGTCGAACACAGATACGCAGTATTTT CASRRVASNTDTQYF
- - TRBJ2-7 TRBV6-1 TGTGCCAGCAGTCAAGGCGGAACTAGATTCTACGAGCAGTACTTC CASSQGGTRFYEQYF
- medium-sized TRBJ2-7 TRBV4-1 TGCGCCAGCAGCCAAGAGGCTAGCGATAGCTCCTACGAGCAGTACTTC CASSQEASDSSYEQYF
- - TRBJ2-3 TRBV6-1 TGTGCCAGCAGGCGACAGGTAGCCAAAAATACGCAGTATTTT CASRRQVAKNTQYF
- medium-sized TRBJ2-3 TRBV27 TGTGCCAGCAGTTTATCGAGGCCAGATACGCAGTATTTT CASSLSRPDTQYF
- few TRBJ2-7 TRBV6-1 TGTGCCAGCAGGCCGGGACGGAACTCCTACGAGCAGTACTTC CASRPGRNSYEQYF
- - TRBJ2-3 TRBV27 TGTGCCAGCAGTTTAAACCCTACAGATACGCAGTATTTT CASSLNPTDTQYF
- few TRBJ2-5 TRBV20-1 TGCAGTGTTTTGTGGGGAGAGACCCAGTACTTC CSVLWGETQYF
- many TRBJ2-1 TRBV7-2 TGTGCCAGCAGCTTGGGTAGCGGCTCCTACAATGAGCAGTTCTTC CASSLGSGSYNEQFF
TRBD1 medium-sized TRBJ2-4 TRBV6-2/TRBV6-3 TGTGCCAGCCTGACAGGGGGGATGGCCAAAAACATTCAGTACTTC CASLTGGMAKNIQYF
TRBD1 few TRBJ1-6 TRBV6-5 TGTGCCAGCAGCTACACGACAGGGGCAAATTCACCCCTCCACTTT CASSYTTGANSPLHF
- - TRBJ1-2 TRBV9 TGTGCCAGCACGAGCGGGGGGCGATATGATGGCTACACCTTC CASTSGGRYDGYTF
- many TRBJ1-1 TRBV14 TGTGCCAGCAGCCAGGGCCCGAACACTGAAGCTTTCTTT CASSQGPNTEAFF
TRBD2 - TRBJ2-4 TRBV27 TGTGCCAGCACCAACCTCGGCGGGGGAGCAAACATCCAGAATTTC CASTNLGGGANIQNF
TRBD2 - TRBJ2-2 TRBV6-1 TGTGCCAGCAGTGAGGGGACTAGTGGGAGCTCAGGGAAGCTGTATTTT CASSEGTSGSSGKLYF
TRBD1 many TRBJ1-6 TRBV6-1 TGTGCCAGCAATACAGGGGCCGATTATAATTCACCCCTCCACTTT CASNTGADYNSPLHF
- many TRBJ2-5 TRBV6-2/TRBV6-3 TGTGCCAGCAGCTTCGAGGAGACCCAGTACTTC CASSFEETQYF
TRBD2 - TRBJ2-1 TRBV7-2 TGTGCCAGCAGACTGAGCGGGAGTAGTGGTGAGCAGTTCTTT CASRLSGSSGEQFF
TRBD1 few TRBJ2-5 TRBV6-5 TGTGCCAGCAGTTCCGGGACAGGGGGCCCGGAGACCCAGTACTTC CASSSGTGGPETQYF
- - TRBJ2-1 TRBV6-4 TGTGCCAGCAGTGACTCACCCGGGGGAGAGCAGTTCTTC CASSDSPGGEQFF
TRBD1 - TRBJ2-4 TRBV6-1 TGTGCCAGCAGTGAAAGGACAGGGCGGGGACTAGCCAAAAACATTCAGTACTTC CASSERTGRGLAKNIQYF
- - TRBJ2-3 TRBV7-3 TGTGCCAGCAGCTTTGGGTGGACAGATACGCAGTATTTT CASSFGWTDTQYF
- medium-sized TRBJ2-2 TRBV6-6 TGTGCCAGCAGACTCCAGTCCGGAATTCCCGGGGAGCTGTTTTTT CASRLQSGIPGELFF